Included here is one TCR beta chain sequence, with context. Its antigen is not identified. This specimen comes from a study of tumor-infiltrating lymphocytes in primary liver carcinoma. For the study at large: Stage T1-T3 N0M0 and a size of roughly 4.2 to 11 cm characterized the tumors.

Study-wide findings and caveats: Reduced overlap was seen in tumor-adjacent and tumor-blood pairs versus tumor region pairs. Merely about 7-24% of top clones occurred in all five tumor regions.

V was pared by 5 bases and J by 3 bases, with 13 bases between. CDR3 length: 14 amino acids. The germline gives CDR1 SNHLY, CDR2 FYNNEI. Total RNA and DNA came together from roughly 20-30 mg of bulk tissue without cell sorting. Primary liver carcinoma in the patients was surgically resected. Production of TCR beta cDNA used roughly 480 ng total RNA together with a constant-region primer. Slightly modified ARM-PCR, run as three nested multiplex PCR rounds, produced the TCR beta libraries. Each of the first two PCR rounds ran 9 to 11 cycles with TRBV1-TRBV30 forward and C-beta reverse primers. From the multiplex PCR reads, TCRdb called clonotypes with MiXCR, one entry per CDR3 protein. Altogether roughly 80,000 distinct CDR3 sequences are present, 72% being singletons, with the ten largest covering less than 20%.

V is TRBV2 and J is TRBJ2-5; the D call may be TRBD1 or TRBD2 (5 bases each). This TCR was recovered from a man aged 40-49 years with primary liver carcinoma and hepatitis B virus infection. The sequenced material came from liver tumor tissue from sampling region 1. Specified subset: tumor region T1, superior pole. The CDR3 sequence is CASSYQGREETQYF. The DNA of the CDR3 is TGTGCCAGCAGTTACCAGGGACGGGAAGAGACCCAGTACTTC.